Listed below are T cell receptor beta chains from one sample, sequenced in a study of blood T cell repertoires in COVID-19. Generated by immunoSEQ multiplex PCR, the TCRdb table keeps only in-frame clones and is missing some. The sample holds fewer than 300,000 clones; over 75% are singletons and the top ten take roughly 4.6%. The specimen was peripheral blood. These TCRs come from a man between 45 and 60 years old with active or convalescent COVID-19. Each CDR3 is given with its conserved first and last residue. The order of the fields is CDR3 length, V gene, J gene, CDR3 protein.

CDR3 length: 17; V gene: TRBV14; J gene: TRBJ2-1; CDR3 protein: CASSQGPGNVVYNEQFF
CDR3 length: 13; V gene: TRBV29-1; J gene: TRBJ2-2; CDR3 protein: CSVRDFKTGELFF
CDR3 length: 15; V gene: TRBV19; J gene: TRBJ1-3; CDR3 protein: CASNWASVSGNTIYF
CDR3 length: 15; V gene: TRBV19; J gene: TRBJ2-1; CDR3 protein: CASSEGAASYNEQFF
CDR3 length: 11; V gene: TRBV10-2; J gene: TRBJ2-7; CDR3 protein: CASSEDRGLNF
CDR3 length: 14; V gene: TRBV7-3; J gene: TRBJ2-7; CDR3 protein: CASRLAGDFAEQYF
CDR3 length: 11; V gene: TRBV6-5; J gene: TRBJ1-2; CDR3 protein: CASTDRVGYTF
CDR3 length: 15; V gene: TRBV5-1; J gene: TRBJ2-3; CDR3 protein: CASSSHRGATDTQYF
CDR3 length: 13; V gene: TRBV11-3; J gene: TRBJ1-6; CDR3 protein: CASSLAGDSPLHF
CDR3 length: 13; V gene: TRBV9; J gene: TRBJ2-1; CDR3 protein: CASSSEVYNEQFF
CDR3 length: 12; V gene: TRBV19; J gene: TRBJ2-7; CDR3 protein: CASSVRGGEQYF
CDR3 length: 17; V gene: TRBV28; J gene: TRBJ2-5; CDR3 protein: CASSLSGTSGRGKTQYF
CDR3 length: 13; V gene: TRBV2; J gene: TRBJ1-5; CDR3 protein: CASSPREGQPQHF
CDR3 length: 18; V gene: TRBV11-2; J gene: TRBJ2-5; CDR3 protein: CASSLGSPQGRRGETQYF
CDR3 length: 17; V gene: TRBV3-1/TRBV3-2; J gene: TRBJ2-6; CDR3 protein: CASSQAPTGSGANVLTF
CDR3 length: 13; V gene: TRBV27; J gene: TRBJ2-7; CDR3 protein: CASKMQGAGEQYF
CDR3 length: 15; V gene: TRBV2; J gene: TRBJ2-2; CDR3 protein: CASRLEGEGTGELFF